The clone carrying this T cell receptor (beta chain) was detected only once. The data stem from a study of cytomegalovirus exposure and HLA in healthy donors. The PCR ran on 60 Vbeta and 13 Jbeta primers. Here immunoSEQ multiplex PCR was the method, and the copy in TCRdb shows in-frame clones only, minus some. The sample lists some 110,000 clones, around 81% occurring once. Germline lookup yields CDR1 MNHEY and CDR2 SVGAGI. The V end lost 11 bases, the J end lost 9 bases, and 26 bases lay between the germline ends. This CDR3 spans 14 amino acids. This sequence joins TRBV6-5 and TRBJ2-7, with D possibly matching TRBD2 (6 bases). Material for sequencing was PBMCs. The sequence was obtained from a young woman in good health and CMV-seronegative. The CDR3 sequence: CAWGDAELDGGQYF. The CDR3 bases are TGTGCCTGGGGCGACGCGGAGCTTGACGGGGGGCAGTACTTC.